The 23 T cell receptor beta chains below come from one sample, sequenced in a study of blood T cell repertoires in COVID-19. Clones were sequenced by immunoSEQ multiplex PCR, and TCRdb holds only the in-frame ones, with some missing. Found here are about 370,000 clones, roughly nine tenths of them singletons; the top ten hold roughly 1%. Sequenced sample: PBMCs or T cells enriched from blood (not recorded which). These receptor sequences come from a man between 18 and 35 years old who had recovered from COVID-19.

V usage is TRBV19 and J usage is TRBJ1-2; 9 positions agree with TRBD1. Germline lookup yields CDR1 LNHDA and CDR2 SQIVND (reference sequence). The CDR3 runs 15 residues. V was clipped by 7 bases and J by 4 bases; unmatched bases: 10. The CDR3 protein is CASNDWDREPYGYTF. CDR3 nucleotide sequence: TGTGCCAGTAACGATTGGGACAGGGAGCCCTATGGCTACACCTTC.

The chain is built from TRBV5-1 and TRBJ1-1; tentatively, D is TRBD1 (6 bases). Germline V CDR1 and CDR2: SGHRS, YFSETQ. V was pared by 3 bases and J by 6 bases, with 12 bases between. CDR3 length: 13 amino acids. The chain's CDR3 is CASSSGQLAEAFF. In DNA, the CDR3 is TGCGCCAGCAGCTCCGGACAGCTTGCTGAAGCTTTCTTT.

The genes are TRBV3-1 (or the pseudogene TRBV3-2) and TRBJ2-7; D is unclear. The CDR3 is 14 residues long. From germline, CDR1 is LGHDT and CDR2 YNNKEL (reference sequence). V was trimmed by 4 bases and J by 2 bases, leaving 12 bases between them. This CDR3 is CASSPQSAAYEQYF. Written as DNA, the CDR3 is TGTGCCAGCAGCCCCCAGAGCGCGGCCTACGAGCAGTACTTC.

The chain carries TRBV28 and TRBJ2-1, with D possibly being TRBD2 (6 bases). Germline loops: CDR1 MDHEN, CDR2 SYDVKM. The CDR3 is made up of 16 amino acids. Trimming removed 5 bases at V and 7 bases at J, with 21 bases between. The CDR3 bases are TGTGCCAGCAGTCCCCCATGGGCGGGATCAGGGAATGAGCAGTTCTTC. Amino acids: CASSPPWAGSGNEQFF.

The chain uses TRBV7-9 and TRBJ1-6, with a weak D call TRBD1 (6 bases). Germline CDR1 reads SEHNR; CDR2 reads FQNEAQ (reference sequence). The V and J ends lost 7 bases and 6 bases respectively, with 16 bases between them. The CDR3 is made up of 15 amino acids. The DNA of the CDR3 is TGTGCCAGCACGATCAGGACAGCCACTAATTCACCCCTCCACTTT. Its translation is CASTIRTATNSPLHF.

The chain uses TRBV29-1 and TRBJ1-1; TRBD1 aligns across 7 bases. With V trimmed by 4 bases and J by 9 bases, 8 bases remained unmatched. The CDR3 is 12 residues long. CDR1 SQVTM and CDR2 ANQGSEA come from the germline V gene. In nucleotides, the CDR3 is TGCAGCGTTGCGGACGCGACAGGGAAAGCTTTCTTT. It encodes CSVADATGKAFF.

The chain joins TRBV7-2 to TRBJ1-6; the D gene is possibly TRBD1 (6 bases). The germline CDR1 and CDR2 sequences are SGHTA and FQGNSA. Deletions cut 4 bases from V and 5 bases from J, with 12 bases between. The CDR3 has 15 amino acids. CDR3 sequence: CASSSGTIDNSPLHF. CDR3 bases: TGTGCCAGCAGCTCCGGGACAATTGATAATTCACCCCTCCACTTT. Full variable domain (missing parts from reference TRBV7-2 and TRBJ1-6): GAGVSQSPSNKVTEKGKDVELRCDPISGHTALYWYRQSLGQGLEFLIYFQGNSAPDKSGLPSDRFSAERTGGSVSTLTIQRTQQEDSAVYLCASSSGTIDNSPLHFGNGTRLTVT.

The chain has TRBV4-1 and TRBJ2-2, with TRBD2 matching over 9 bases. The CDR3 sequence is 19 residues long. Looked up from germline, CDR1 is MGHRA and CDR2 is YSYEKL. J was trimmed by 6 bases and V by 4 bases; bases with no gene match: 18. The CDR3 sequence is CASSPLEAGIAGAAGELFF. The CDR3 bases are TGCGCCAGCAGCCCACTAGAGGCGGGCATAGCGGGGGCGGCCGGGGAGCTGTTTTTT.

The V and J genes are TRBV6-2 or TRBV6-3 and TRBJ1-2, with D uncertain. The V gene lost 3 bases and the J gene lost 7 bases, with 18 bases spanning the gap. From germline, CDR1 is MNHEY and CDR2 SVGEGT. The CDR3 is 15 residues long. Here the CDR3 reads CASSYWIDTLGGYTF. In DNA form, the CDR3 reads TGTGCCAGCAGTTATTGGATAGACACACTAGGTGGCTACACCTTC.

The gene calls are TRBV4-3 and TRBJ1-1, with a tentative D call TRBD1 (6 bases). The CDR3 covers 16 residues. Looked up from germline, CDR1 is LGHNA and CDR2 is YSLEER. The ends were cut back, 4 bases at V and 2 bases at J, with 17 bases in the middle. The CDR3 reads CASSPFEGGKNTEAFF. The CDR3 nucleotides are TGCGCCAGCAGCCCCTTTGAGGGGGGGAAAAACACTGAAGCTTTCTTT.

This chain connects TRBV6-5 to TRBJ2-1; 9 bases align to TRBD2. Germline V CDR1 and CDR2: MNHEY, SVGAGI. Unmatched junction bases numbered 5, after V lost 1 base and J lost 7 bases. The CDR3 length is 15 residues. CDR3 amino acids: CASSYYSGRANEQFF. The CDR3 region has the DNA TGTGCCAGCAGTTACTATAGCGGGAGAGCGAATGAGCAGTTCTTC.

This chain links TRBV19 with TRBJ2-2; maybe TRBD1 (6 bases). V was trimmed by 9 bases and J by 7 bases, leaving 15 bases between them. The CDR3 runs 13 residues. CDR1 is LNHDA, CDR2 SQIVND, per germline (reference sequence). DNA for the CDR3: TGTGCCAGCAGAACAGGGATTGGCGGGGAGCTGTTTTTT. Its protein is CASRTGIGGELFF.

V gene TRBV24-1 combines with J gene TRBJ2-2; 9 bases map to TRBD1. Per the germline V gene, CDR1 is KGHDR and CDR2 is SFDVKD. The CDR3 spans 14 residues. Unmatched junction bases numbered 4, after V lost 6 bases and J lost 6 bases. The CDR3 is CATSSGTGPGELFF. The CDR3 bases are TGTGCCACCAGTTCGGGGACAGGGCCCGGGGAGCTGTTTTTT.

The chain uses TRBV12-3 or TRBV12-4 and TRBJ1-3; TRBD1 matches at 9 bases. V trimming: 4 bases; J trimming: 16 bases; junction bases outside the gene matches: 8. This CDR3 has 12 amino acids. The chain's CDR3 is CASSWRTGDEYF. In DNA form, the CDR3 reads TGTGCCAGCAGTTGGCGGACAGGGGACGAGTATTTT.

This chain connects TRBV5-1 to TRBJ2-3; D unclear. Germline values: CDR1 SGHRS, CDR2 YFSETQ. Trimming cost V 2 bases and J 2 bases, with 15 bases left between them. The CDR3 runs 16 residues. As DNA, the CDR3 is TGCGCCAGCAGCTTAAACTCCATCCCTCCCACAGATACGCAGTATTTT. It encodes CASSLNSIPPTDTQYF.

The chain couples TRBV12-2 to TRBJ1-4. TRBV12-2 is flagged as a pseudogene. This CDR3 comprises 12 residues. The CDR3 nucleotides read TGTGCAAGTCGCGAGTTTATGGAAAAACTGTTTTTT. It encodes CASREFMEKLFF.

The V and J genes are TRBV6-2 or TRBV6-3 and TRBJ2-7; TRBD1 agrees at 8 bases. The germline V gene has CDR1 MNHEY and CDR2 SVGEGT. The CDR3 runs 18 residues. Unmatched junction bases numbered 15, after V lost 2 bases and J lost 3 bases. The CDR3, as DNA: TGTGCCAGCAGTTACCCGATGAGGGACAGGCGGACCCTCTACGAGCAGTACTTC. Its translation is CASSYPMRDRRTLYEQYF.

This sequence joins TRBV5-1 and TRBJ1-2; 8 bases align to TRBD1. The CDR3 length is 13 residues. Germline CDR1 is SGHRS and CDR2 is YFSETQ. The junction had 3 bases not matched to a gene; V was cut back by 5 bases and J by 3 bases. The DNA for the CDR3 is TGCGCCAGCAGGCAGGGGGCAGACTATGGCTACACCTTC. This sequence encodes CASRQGADYGYTF.

The rearrangement links TRBV5-1 to TRBJ1-2, with 9 bases aligning to TRBD1. V was clipped by 4 bases and J by 8 bases; unmatched bases: 9. Germline lookup yields CDR1 SGHRS and CDR2 YFSETQ. The CDR3 runs to 14 residues. CDR3 region: CASSTRQGGAGYTF. The CDR3 DNA reads as TGCGCCAGCAGCACACGACAGGGGGGTGCGGGCTACACCTTC.

This CDR3 reads CASSSEQGYGGNEQFF. CDR3 sequence (DNA): TGTGCCAGCAGCTCTGAACAGGGGTATGGGGGCAATGAGCAGTTCTTC. The chain combines TRBV7-9 with TRBJ2-1; 7 nucleotides align to TRBD1. Germline V gives CDR1 SEHNR, CDR2 FQNEAQ (reference sequence). The V gene end was trimmed by 4 bases and the J gene end by 6 bases; junction bases not matched to a gene: 12. This CDR3 region has 16 residues. The full variable domain, completed using reference TRBV7-9 and TRBJ2-1, is DTGVSQNPRHKITKRGQNVTFRCDPISEHNRLYWYRQTLGQGPEFLTYFQNEAQLEKSRLLSDRFSAERPKGSFSTLEIQRTEQGDSAMYLCASSSEQGYGGNEQFFGPGTRLTVL.

The chain uses TRBV4-2 and TRBJ1-5; D not certain. CDR1 is LGHNA and CDR2 is YNFKEQ in the germline V gene. This CDR3 has 15 residues. With 2 bases removed from V and 0 bases from J, the gap between germline ends came to 8 bases. The CDR3 DNA is TGTGCCAGCAGCCAACTAGAACTTAGCAATCAGCCCCAGCATTTT. Protein: CASSQLELSNQPQHF.

The rearrangement joins TRBV2 to TRBJ2-1; possibly TRBD1 for D (5 bases). The V end was cut by 6 bases, the J end by 10 bases, with 13 bases between. CDR1 SNHLY and CDR2 FYNNEI come from the germline V gene. The CDR3 consists of 12 residues. CDR3 residues: CASSAQAMEQFF. CDR3 DNA sequence: TGTGCCAGCAGCGCACAGGCTATGGAGCAGTTCTTC.

This clone was seen a few times. The chain links TRBV3-1 (or the pseudogene TRBV3-2) to TRBJ2-3; 8 bases map to TRBD2. V trimming: 3 bases; J trimming: 5 bases; junction bases outside the gene matches: 7. The CDR3 has 15 residues. Germline V gene lookup returns CDR1 LGHDT and CDR2 YNNKEL (reference sequence). DNA of the CDR3: TGTGCCAGCAGCCAGCCAGCGGGGGCTGGAGATACGCAGTATTTT. Residues: CASSQPAGAGDTQYF.